The T cell receptor beta chain described here comes from a study of identical twins. Study findings and constraints: Interpretation of the results relied on cross-sectional statistical analysis and not on following the same donors.

In TCRdb, the 5' RACE reads were re-called with MiXCR into one record per CDR3 protein. The profile shows some 1,700,000 distinct CDR3 sequences, under 35% of them singletons. In regard to this clonotype: Its antigen is unknown. One end of the junction fails to match germline, which may point to a read error.

Sequencing was done on a sample of cord blood. The sequence derives from a newborn girl in good health.

CDR3 coding DNA: TGTGCCAGCAGCCAAAAAGGGTGGACAGGGACTAGTGGTTCCTACAGTGAGCAGTTCTTC. Protein product: CASSQKGWTGTSGSYSEQFF. The chain combines TRBV14 with TRBJ2-1, with D possibly being TRBD1 or TRBD2 (8 bases each). Germline V lookup: CDR1 SGHDN, CDR2 FVKESK. There are 20 residues in the CDR3.